This T cell receptor (beta chain) was documented in a study of blood T cell repertoires in COVID-19. At the level of the study: Specimens from acute and convalescent COVID-19 originated in the United States, Italy and Spain. Sources were T cells, B-cell-depleted T cells, or PBMCs; the material itself was cDNA or gDNA.

CDR1 and CDR2 from the germline V gene are WNHNN and SYGVQD (reference sequence). This CDR3 contains 13 residues. The V gene end was trimmed by 5 bases and the J gene end by 2 bases; junction bases not matched to a gene: 0. Original processing methods: Reference gene primer amplification gave nucleated cell count estimates. Clones were read by immunoSEQ multiplex PCR, and TCRdb kept only the in-frame ones, dropping some. V, J and clone size are taken as reported in that table, and D and trimming were inferred from the DNA itself. Among about 170,000 clones, around nine tenths were seen once, and the ten largest hold around 3.5%.

Sequences were obtained from peripheral blood. The chain couples TRBV10-1 to TRBJ1-3; 7 nucleotides align to TRBD1. The receptor was isolated from a man aged 65 to 85 with acute or convalescent COVID-19. CDR3 amino acids: CASSQGAGNTIYF. In nucleotides, the CDR3 is TGCGCCAGCAGTCAGGGGGCTGGAAACACCATATATTTT.